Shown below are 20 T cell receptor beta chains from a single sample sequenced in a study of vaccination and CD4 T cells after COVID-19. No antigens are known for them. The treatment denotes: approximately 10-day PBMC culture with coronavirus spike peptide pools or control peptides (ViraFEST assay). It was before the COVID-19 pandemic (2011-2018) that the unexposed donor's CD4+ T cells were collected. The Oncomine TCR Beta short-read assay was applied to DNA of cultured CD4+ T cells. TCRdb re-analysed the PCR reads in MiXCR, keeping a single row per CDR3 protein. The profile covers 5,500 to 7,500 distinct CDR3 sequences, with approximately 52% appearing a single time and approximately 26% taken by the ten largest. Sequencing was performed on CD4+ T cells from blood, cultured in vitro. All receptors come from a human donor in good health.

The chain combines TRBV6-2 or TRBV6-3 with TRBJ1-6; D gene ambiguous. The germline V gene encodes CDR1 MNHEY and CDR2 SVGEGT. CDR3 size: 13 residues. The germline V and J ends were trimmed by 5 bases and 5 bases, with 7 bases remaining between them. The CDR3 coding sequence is TGTGCCAGCAGTGGGGATAATAATTCACCCCTCCACTTT. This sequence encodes CASSGDNNSPLHF.

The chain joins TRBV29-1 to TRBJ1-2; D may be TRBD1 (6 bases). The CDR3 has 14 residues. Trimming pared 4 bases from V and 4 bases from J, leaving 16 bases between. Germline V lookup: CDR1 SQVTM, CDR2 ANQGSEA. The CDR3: CSVVRLPDSYGYTF. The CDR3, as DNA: TGCAGCGTTGTGAGGCTACCGGACAGCTATGGCTACACCTTC. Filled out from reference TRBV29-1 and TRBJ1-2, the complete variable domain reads SAVISQKPSRDICQRGTSLTIQCQVDSQVTMMFWYRQQPGQSLTLIATANQGSEATYESGFVIDKFPISRPNLTFSTLTVSNMSPEDSSIYLCSVVRLPDSYGYTFGSGTRLTVV.

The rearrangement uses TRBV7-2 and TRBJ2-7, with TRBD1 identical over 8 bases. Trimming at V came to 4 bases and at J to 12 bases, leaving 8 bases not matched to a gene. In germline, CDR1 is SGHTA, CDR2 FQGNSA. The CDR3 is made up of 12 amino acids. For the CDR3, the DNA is TGTGCCAGCAGCTGGCCGGGACAGGTACCGTACTTC. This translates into CASSWPGQVPYF.

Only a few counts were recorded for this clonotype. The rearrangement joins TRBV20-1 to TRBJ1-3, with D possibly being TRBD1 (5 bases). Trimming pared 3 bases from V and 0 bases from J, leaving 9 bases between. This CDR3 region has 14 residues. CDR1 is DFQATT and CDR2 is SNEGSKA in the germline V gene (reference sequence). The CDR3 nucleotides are TGCAGTGCTAGCCGGGGGAGCTCTGGAAACACCATATATTTT. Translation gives CSASRGSSGNTIYF.

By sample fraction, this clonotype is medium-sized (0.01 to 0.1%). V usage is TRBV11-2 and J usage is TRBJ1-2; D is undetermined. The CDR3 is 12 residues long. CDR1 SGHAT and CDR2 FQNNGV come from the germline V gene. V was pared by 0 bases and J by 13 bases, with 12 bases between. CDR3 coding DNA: TGTGCCAGCAGCTTAGACGGCCTCGGTGCCACCTTC. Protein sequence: CASSLDGLGATF.

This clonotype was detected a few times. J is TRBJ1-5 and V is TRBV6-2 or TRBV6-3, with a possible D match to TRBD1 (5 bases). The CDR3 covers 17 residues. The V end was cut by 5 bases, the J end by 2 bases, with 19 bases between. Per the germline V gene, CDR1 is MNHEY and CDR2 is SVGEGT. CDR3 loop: CASSRGPGLGGNQPQHF. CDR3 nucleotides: TGTGCCAGCAGTAGGGGACCGGGACTTGGCGGCAATCAGCCCCAGCATTTT.

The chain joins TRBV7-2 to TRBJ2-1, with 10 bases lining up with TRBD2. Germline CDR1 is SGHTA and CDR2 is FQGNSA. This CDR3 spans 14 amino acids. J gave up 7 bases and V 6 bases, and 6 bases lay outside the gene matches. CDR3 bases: TGTGCCAGCAGTCGGGGACTAGCGACGAATGAGCAGTTCTTC. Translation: CASSRGLATNEQFF.

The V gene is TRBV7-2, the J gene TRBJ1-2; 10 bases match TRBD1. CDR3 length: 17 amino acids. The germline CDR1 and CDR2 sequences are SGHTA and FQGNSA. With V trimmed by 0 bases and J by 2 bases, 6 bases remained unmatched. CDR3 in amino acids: CASSLAPGQGVNYGYTF. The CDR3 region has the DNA TGTGCCAGCAGCTTAGCGCCCGGACAGGGGGTAAACTATGGCTACACCTTC.

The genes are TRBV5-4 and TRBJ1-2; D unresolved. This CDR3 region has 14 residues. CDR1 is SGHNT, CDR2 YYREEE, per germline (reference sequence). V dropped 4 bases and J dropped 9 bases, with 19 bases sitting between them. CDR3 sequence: CASSLGPLGSSYTF. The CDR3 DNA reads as TGTGCCAGCAGCCTAGGACCCCTTGGGTCCAGCTACACCTTC.

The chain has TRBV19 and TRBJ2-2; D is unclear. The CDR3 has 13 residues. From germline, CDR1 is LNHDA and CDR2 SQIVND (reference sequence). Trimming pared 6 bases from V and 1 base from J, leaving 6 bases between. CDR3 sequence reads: CASRVGNTGELFF. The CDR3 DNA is TGTGCCAGTAGGGTTGGGAACACCGGGGAGCTGTTTTTT.

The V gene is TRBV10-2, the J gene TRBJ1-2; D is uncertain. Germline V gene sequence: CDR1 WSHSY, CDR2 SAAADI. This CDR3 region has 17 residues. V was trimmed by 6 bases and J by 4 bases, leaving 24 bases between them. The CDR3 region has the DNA TGCGCCAGCAGGGGTGGAAAGATAGAAATTCCCTCCTATGGCTACACCTTC. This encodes CASRGGKIEIPSYGYTF.

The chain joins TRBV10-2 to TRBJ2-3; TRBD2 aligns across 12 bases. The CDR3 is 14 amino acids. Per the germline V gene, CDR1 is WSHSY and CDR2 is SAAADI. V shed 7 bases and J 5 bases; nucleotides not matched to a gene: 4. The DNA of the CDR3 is TGCGCCAGCACTAGCGGGGGGGTTGGAGATACGCAGTATTTT. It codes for CASTSGGVGDTQYF.

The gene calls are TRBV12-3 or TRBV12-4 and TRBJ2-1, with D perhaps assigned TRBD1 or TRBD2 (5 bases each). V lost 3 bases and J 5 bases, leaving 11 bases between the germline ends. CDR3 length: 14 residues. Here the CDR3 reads CASSLLGTHNEQFF. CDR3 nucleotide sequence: TGTGCCAGCAGTTTGTTGGGGACCCACAATGAGCAGTTCTTC.

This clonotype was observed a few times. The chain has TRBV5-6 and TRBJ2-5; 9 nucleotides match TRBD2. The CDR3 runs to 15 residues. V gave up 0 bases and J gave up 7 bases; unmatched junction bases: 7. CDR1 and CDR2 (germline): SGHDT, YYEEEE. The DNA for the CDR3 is TGTGCCAGCAGCTTGGCCTTTAGCGGGAGTGGGACCCAGTACTTC. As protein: CASSLAFSGSGTQYF.

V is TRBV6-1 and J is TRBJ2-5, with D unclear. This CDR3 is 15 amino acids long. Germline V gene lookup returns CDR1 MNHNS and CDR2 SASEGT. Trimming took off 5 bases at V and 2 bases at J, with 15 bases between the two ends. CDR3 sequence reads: CASSLNRWKQETQYF. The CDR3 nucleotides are TGTGCCAGCAGTCTCAACCGTTGGAAACAAGAGACCCAGTACTTC.

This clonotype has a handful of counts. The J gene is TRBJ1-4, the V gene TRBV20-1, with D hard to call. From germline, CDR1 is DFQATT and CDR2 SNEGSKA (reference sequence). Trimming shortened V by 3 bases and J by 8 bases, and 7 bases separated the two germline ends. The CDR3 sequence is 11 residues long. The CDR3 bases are TGCAGTGCTAGGCTCGGGGAAAAACTGTTTTTT. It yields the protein CSARLGEKLFF.

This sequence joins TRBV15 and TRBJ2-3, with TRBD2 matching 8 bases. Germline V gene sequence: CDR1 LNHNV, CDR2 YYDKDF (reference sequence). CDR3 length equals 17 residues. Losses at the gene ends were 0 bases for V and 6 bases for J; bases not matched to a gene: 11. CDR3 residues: CATSRDHPGGLVDTQYF. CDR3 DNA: TGTGCCACCAGCAGAGATCATCCGGGGGGACTAGTCGATACGCAGTATTTT.

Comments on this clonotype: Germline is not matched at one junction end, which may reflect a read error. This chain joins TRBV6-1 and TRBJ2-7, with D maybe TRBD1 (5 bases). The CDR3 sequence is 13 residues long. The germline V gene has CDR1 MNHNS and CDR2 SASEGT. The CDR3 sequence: CASRPGFAYEQYF. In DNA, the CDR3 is TGTGCCAGCAGGCCAGGGTTCGCCTACGAACAGTACTTC.

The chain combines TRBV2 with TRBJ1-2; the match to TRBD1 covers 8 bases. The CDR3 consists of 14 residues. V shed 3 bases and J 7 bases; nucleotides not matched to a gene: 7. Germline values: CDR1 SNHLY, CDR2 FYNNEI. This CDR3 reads CASSDRQGAGGYTF. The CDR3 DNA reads TGTGCCAGCAGTGATCGTCAGGGGGCGGGTGGCTACACCTTC. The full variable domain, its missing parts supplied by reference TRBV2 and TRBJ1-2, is EPEVTQTPSHQVTQMGQEVILRCVPISNHLYFYWYRQILGQKVEFLVSFYNNEISEKSEIFDDQFSVERPDGSNFTLKIRSTKLEDSAMYFCASSDRQGAGGYTFGSGTRLTVV.

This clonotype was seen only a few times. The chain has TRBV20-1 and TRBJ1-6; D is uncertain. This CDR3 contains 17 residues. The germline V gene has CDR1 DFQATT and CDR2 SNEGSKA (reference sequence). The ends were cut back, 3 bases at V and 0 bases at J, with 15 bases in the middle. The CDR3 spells CSARDRAKGSYNSPLHF. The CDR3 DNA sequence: TGCAGTGCTAGGGACCGAGCGAAAGGCTCCTATAATTCACCCCTCCACTTT.